These T cell receptor beta chains were read from a single sample in a study of T-cell memory formation after mild COVID-19. A single record per CDR3 protein comes from TCRdb applying MiXCR to the 5' RACE reads. The data hold around 320,000 distinct CDR3 sequences, with under 30% observed a single time. The source material was PBMCs or a T cell subset sorted from them (not recorded which). These TCRs come from an adult woman who had mild COVID-19 (a few samples of this study predate the infection). Cell type and time point are not known. CDR3s include the opening cysteine and the closing phenylalanine or tryptophan. The D gene is left open where the match is weak. Rows may omit the clone size; those that give it use once, few, many or a size class.

>NA|TRBJ2-1|NA|TRBV28
TGTGCCAGCACCATCGGGTCCCCCGGGGATGAGCAGTTCTTC
CASTIGSPGDEQFF
>TRBD2|TRBJ2-7|NA|TRBV6-5
TGTGCCAGCAGAGAAGCGGGAGGGGTTTACGAGCAGTACTTC
CASREAGGVYEQYF
>NA|TRBJ1-1|many|TRBV7-8
TGTGCCAGCAGCTTAGCTGGAGGGGTGAACACTGAAGCTTTCTTT
CASSLAGGVNTEAFF
>NA|TRBJ1-2|NA|TRBV11-2
TGTGCCAGCAGAATTGGACGGTTAGAGAATGGCTACACCTTC
CASRIGRLENGYTF
>NA|TRBJ2-4|few|TRBV20-1
TGCAGTGCTTGGAGGGAAAACATTCAGTACTTC
CSAWRENIQYF
>TRBD1|TRBJ1-1|once|TRBV6-2/TRBV6-3
TGTGCCAGCAGTTACGGGTTGACAGGGGATGGCACTGAAGCTTTCTTT
CASSYGLTGDGTEAFF
>TRBD2|TRBJ2-7|few|TRBV20-1
TGCAGTGCTAGACATAGCGGGAAGAGCTCCTACGAGCAGTACTTC
CSARHSGKSSYEQYF
>NA|TRBJ2-7|NA|TRBV12-3/TRBV12-4
TGTGCCAGCAGCTCGACAGGTATTGAGCAGTACTTC
CASSSTGIEQYF
>NA|TRBJ2-5|few|TRBV5-1
TGCGCCAGCAGAAGAGCGGCGGAGACCCAGTACTTC
CASRRAAETQYF
>NA|TRBJ1-1|NA|TRBV6-5
TGTGCCACCACAAATACAGGGTTTCGGTCTGAAGCTTTCTTT
CATTNTGFRSEAFF
>NA|TRBJ2-2|NA|TRBV21-1
TGTGCCAGCAGCAAGAATTATACAGGGGGCGGTACCGGGGAGCTGTTTTTT
CASSKNYTGGGTGELFF
>NA|TRBJ2-7|NA|TRBV18
TGTGCCAGCTCCTCCGTCGGGGGCGCAACGTCCGAGCAGTACTTC
CASSSVGGATSEQYF
>TRBD1|TRBJ1-5|NA|TRBV12-3/TRBV12-4
TGTGCCAGCAGTCCCCAGGGACAGAACAATCAGCCCCAGCATTTT
CASSPQGQNNQPQHF
>TRBD2|TRBJ2-1|few|TRBV20-1
TGCAGTGCTAGGCCCTCCCGGCGGTCCCTAGCGGGGGACAATGAGCAGTTCTTC
CSARPSRRSLAGDNEQFF
>TRBD1|TRBJ1-5|NA|TRBV10-3
TGTGCCATCAGTGAGTCCGGGACAGGGGGAAATCAGCCCCAGCATTTT
CAISESGTGGNQPQHF
>TRBD2|TRBJ2-1|few|TRBV19
TGTGCCAGTAGTACCACTAGCGGGCATTCAATCTTC
CASSTTSGHSIF
>TRBD1|TRBJ2-1|few|TRBV13
TGTGCCAGCATCCTCGGGACAGGCGGGGAGCAGTTCTTC
CASILGTGGEQFF
>NA|TRBJ2-2|NA|TRBV4-3
TGCGCCAGCAGCCTCGAACAGGTCCTGGGGGGTTACACCGGGGAGCTGTTTTTT
CASSLEQVLGGYTGELFF
>TRBD2|TRBJ2-1|NA|TRBV20-1
TGCAGTGCCCGAACTAGCGGGAGGCAGAATGAGCAGTTCTTC
CSARTSGRQNEQFF
>TRBD1|TRBJ1-5|NA|TRBV7-2
TGTGCCAGCAGCTTGGGACAGTGGCAGCCCCAGCATTTT
CASSLGQWQPQHF
>NA|TRBJ2-7|few|TRBV18
TGTGCCAGCTCACCACCCCCAGAACCCTACGAGCAGTACTTC
CASSPPPEPYEQYF